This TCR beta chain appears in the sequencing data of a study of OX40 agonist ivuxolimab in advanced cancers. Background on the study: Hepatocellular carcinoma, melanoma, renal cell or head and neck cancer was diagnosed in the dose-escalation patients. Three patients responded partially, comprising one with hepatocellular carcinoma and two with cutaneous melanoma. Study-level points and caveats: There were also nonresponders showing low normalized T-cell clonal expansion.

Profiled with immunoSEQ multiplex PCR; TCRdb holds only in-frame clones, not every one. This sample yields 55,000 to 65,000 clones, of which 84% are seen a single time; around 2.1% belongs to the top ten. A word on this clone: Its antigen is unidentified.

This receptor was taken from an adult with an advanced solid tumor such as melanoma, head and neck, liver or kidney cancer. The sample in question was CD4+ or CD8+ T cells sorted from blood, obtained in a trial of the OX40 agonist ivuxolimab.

CDR3 sequence (DNA): TGTGCCAGCAGTTCCCGACTAGCGGGGGTTTGGGAGCAGTTCTTC. Translation: CASSSRLAGVWEQFF. V gene TRBV27 combines with J gene TRBJ2-1; TRBD2 aligns across 12 bases. The J segment lost 10 bases and the V segment lost 4 bases, leaving 8 bases of the junction unmatched. Germline lookup yields CDR1 MNHEY and CDR2 SMNVEV (reference sequence). This CDR3 is 15 amino acids long.